This T cell receptor (beta chain) was obtained from a study of CD8 T cells in Susac syndrome. RNA, at about 0.45 to 1 ug, was reverse transcribed with random hexamers. TCRdb re-derived calls from the immunoSEQ multiplex PCR reads in MiXCR, one entry per CDR3 protein. This repertoire shows 95,000 or so distinct CDR3 sequences, roughly 91% found once; its top ten account for about 0.32%. Germline V gene sequence: CDR1 SGHVS, CDR2 FQNEAQ. V was trimmed by 1 base and J by 7 bases, leaving 4 bases between them. The CDR3 contains 12 residues. This receptor was taken from a human donor in good health. Sequenced input: CD8+ T cells from PBMCs. V usage is TRBV7-8 and J usage is TRBJ1-4; no reliable D call. As DNA, the CDR3 is TGTGCCAGCAGCTTAGGGGGTGAAAAACTGTTTTTT. Amino acid sequence: CASSLGGEKLFF. Supplemented by reference TRBV7-8 and TRBJ1-4, the full variable domain reads GAGVSQSPRYKVAKRGQDVALRCDPISGHVSLFWYQQALGQGPEFLTYFQNEAQLDKSGLPSDRFFAERPEGSVSTLKIQRTQQEDSAVYLCASSLGGEKLFFGSGTQLSVL.